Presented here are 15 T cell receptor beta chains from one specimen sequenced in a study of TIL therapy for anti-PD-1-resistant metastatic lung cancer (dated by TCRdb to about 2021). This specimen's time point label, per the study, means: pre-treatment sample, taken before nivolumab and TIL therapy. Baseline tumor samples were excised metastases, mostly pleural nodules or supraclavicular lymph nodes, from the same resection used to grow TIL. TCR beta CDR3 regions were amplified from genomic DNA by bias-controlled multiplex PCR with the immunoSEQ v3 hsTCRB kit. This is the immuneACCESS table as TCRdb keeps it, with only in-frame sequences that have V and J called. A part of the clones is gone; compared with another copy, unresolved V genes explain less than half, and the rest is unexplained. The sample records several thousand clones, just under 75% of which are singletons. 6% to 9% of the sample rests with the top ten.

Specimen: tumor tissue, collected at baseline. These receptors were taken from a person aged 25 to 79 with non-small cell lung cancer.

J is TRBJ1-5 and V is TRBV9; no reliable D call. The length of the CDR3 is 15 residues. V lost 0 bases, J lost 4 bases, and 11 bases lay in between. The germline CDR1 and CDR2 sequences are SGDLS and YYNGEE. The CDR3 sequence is CASSVDPGRNQPQHF. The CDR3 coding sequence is TGTGCCAGCAGCGTAGACCCTGGCCGAAATCAGCCCCAGCATTTT.

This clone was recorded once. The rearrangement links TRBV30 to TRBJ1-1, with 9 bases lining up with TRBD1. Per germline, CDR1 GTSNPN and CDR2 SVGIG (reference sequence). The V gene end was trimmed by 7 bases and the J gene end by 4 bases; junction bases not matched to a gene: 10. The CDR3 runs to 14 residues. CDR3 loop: CAYQFGTGTTEAFF. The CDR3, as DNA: TGTGCCTATCAATTCGGGACAGGGACCACTGAAGCTTTCTTT.

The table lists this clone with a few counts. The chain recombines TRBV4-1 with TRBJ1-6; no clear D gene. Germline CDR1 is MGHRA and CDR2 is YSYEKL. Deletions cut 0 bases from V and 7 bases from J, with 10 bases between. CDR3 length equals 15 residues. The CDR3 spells CASSQESGINSPLHF. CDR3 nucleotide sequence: TGCGCCAGCAGCCAAGAGTCGGGCATAAATTCACCCCTCCACTTT.

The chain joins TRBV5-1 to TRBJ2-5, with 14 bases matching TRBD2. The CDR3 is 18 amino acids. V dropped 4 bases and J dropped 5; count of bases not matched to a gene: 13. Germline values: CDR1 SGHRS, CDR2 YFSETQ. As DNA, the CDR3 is TGCGCCAGCAGCCCCGGGACTAGCGGGGGAGCCCTCTTGGAGACCCAGTACTTC. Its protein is CASSPGTSGGALLETQYF.

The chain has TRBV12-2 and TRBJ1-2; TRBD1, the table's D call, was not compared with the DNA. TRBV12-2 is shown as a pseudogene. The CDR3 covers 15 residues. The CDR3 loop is CASRFKQAPNYGYTF. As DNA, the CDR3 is TGTGCAAGTCGCTTTAAACAGGCCCCTAACTATGGCTACACCTTC.

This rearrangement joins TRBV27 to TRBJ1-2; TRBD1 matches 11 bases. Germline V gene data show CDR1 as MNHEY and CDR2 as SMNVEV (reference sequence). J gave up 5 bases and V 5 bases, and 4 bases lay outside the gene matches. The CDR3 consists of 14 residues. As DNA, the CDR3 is TGTGCCAGCAGTGAAGGACAGGGGGCTTATGGCTACACCTTC. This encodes CASSEGQGAYGYTF.

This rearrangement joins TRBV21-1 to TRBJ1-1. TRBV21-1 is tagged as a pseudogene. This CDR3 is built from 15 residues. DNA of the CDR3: TGTGCCAGCAGGCTCGAGGGGGAGGTGAACACTGAAGCTTTCTTT. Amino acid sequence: CASRLEGEVNTEAFF.

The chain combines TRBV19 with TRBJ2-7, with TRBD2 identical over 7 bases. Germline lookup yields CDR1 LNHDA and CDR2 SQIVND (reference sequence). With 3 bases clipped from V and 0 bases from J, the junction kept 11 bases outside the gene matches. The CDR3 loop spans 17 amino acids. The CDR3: CASSIGTSELYSYEQYF. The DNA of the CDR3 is TGTGCCAGTAGTATCGGCACTAGCGAGCTCTACTCCTACGAGCAGTACTTC.

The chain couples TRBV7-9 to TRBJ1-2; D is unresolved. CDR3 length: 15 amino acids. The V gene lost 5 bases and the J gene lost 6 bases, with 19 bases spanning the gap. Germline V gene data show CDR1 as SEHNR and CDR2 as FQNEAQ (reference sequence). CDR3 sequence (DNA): TGTGCCAGCAGCCCAAGCGGCCCTGGGCCAAATGGCTACACCTTC. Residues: CASSPSGPGPNGYTF. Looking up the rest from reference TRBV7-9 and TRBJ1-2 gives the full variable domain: DTGVSQNPRHKITKRGQNVTFRCDPISEHNRLYWYRQTLGQGPEFLTYFQNEAQLEKSRLLSDRFSAERPKGSFSTLEIQRTEQGDSAMYLCASSPSGPGPNGYTFGSGTRLTVV.

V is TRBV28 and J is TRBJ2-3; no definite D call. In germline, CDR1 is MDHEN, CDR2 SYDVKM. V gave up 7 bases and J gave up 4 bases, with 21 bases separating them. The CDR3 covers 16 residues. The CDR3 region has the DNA TGTGCCAGCAACCAAGATAGGGTGAGATTGCCAGATACGCAGTATTTT. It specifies CASNQDRVRLPDTQYF.

CDR3 sequence: CASSLFSGTSQPQHF. The CDR3 DNA reads as TGTGCCAGCAGCTTGTTCTCAGGGACTTCCCAGCCCCAGCATTTT. The chain recombines TRBV5-5 with TRBJ1-5, with a weak D call TRBD1 (5 bases). The CDR3 is 15 amino acids. Trimming shortened V by 1 base and J by 7 bases, and 15 bases separated the two germline ends. The germline V gene has CDR1 SGHKS and CDR2 YYEKEE (reference sequence).

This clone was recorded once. The CDR3 nucleotides are TGTGCCAGCAGCTCATCTAGCGGGGGGGCTCAAAACATTCAGTACTTC. Translation: CASSSSSGGAQNIQYF. V is TRBV11-2 and J is TRBJ2-4; TRBD2 agrees at 12 bases. The CDR3 length is 16 residues. With V trimmed by 4 bases and J by 5 bases, 6 bases remained unmatched. Germline assignment: CDR1 SGHAT and CDR2 FQNNGV.

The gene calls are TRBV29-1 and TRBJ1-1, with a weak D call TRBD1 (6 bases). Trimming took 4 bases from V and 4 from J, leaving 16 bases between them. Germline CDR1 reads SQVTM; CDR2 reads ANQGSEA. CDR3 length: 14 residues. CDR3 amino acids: CSVVEGQGITEAFF. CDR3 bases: TGCAGCGTTGTAGAGGGGCAGGGGATCACTGAAGCTTTCTTT. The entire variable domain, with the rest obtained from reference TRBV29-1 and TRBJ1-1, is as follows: SAVISQKPSRDICQRGTSLTIQCQVDSQVTMMFWYRQQPGQSLTLIATANQGSEATYESGFVIDKFPISRPNLTFSTLTVSNMSPEDSSIYLCSVVEGQGITEAFFGQGTRLTVV.

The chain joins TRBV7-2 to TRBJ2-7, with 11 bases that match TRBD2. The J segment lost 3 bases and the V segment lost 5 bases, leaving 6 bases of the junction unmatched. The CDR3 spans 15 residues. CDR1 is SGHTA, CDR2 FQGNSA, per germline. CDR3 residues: CASSAPGLAVYEQYF. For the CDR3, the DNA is TGTGCCAGCAGCGCACCGGGACTAGCGGTCTACGAGCAGTACTTC.

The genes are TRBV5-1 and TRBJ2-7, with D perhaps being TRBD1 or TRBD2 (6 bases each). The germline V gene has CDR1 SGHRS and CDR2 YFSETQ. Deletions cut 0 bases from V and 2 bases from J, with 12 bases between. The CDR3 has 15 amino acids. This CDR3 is CASSLGGTPPYEQYF. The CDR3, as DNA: TGCGCCAGCAGCTTGGGCGGGACACCCCCCTACGAGCAGTACTTC.